This T cell receptor beta chain was documented in a study of blood T cell repertoires in COVID-19. For the study at large: There were acute and convalescent COVID-19 samples, and they came from the United States, Italy and Spain. T cells, B-cell-depleted T cells, or PBMCs provided the cDNA or gDNA that served as material.

This CDR3 region has 15 residues. J was trimmed by 4 bases and V by 7 bases; bases with no gene match: 11. Germline CDR1 and CDR2: SQVTM and ANQGSEA. Authors' methods: Scientists estimated how many nucleated cells there were by amplifying reference gene primers. The data were produced by immunoSEQ multiplex PCR, yet TCRdb's version contains in-frame clones alone and is incomplete. That table supplies the V and J calls and clone size; D and trimming were determined from the DNA. The sample lists 250,000 to 350,000 clones, roughly 80% occurring once. Sample: peripheral blood. The chain is built from TRBV29-1 and TRBJ2-2; 8 bases are a match to TRBD2. This TCR derives from a woman between 45 and 65 years old with active or convalescent COVID-19. CDR3 sequence reads: CSARTPGGPTGELFF. The CDR3 DNA reads as TGCAGCGCCCGAACCCCGGGAGGGCCCACCGGGGAGCTGTTTTTT.